This entry features one T cell receptor (beta chain) sequence. This sample was taken from a study of beta chain features in type 1 diabetes. Since all of the isolated RNA was reverse transcribed, expressed TCRB transcripts were what got sequenced. TCRdb keeps only in-frame clones here, not all; method: immunoSEQ multiplex PCR. Among 220,000 or so clones listed, 68% were seen once. The CDR3 is 14 amino acids. Trimming cost V 0 bases and J 8 bases, with 13 bases left between them. CDR1 and CDR2 (germline): SEHNR, FQNEAQ (reference sequence). The V gene is TRBV7-9, the J gene TRBJ1-2, with D perhaps matching TRBD1 (5 bases). The TCR originated in a man aged 30 to 39 in good health. Sequencing input: naive CD4+ T cells from blood. The CDR3 DNA reads TGTGCCAGCAGCTTAGCGACTATGGGGGTCGGCTACACCTTC. Translation gives CASSLATMGVGYTF.